These 23 T cell receptor beta chains were all obtained from the same sample, sequenced in a study of CD8+CD57+ T cells in acquired aplastic anemia. Genomic DNA templated the TCR beta VDJ and CDR3 profiling. TCRdb ran MiXCR on the reads and lists one entry per CDR3 protein. The sample holds about 160,000 distinct CDR3 sequences, roughly two thirds seen once. Patients sequenced had flow cytometry evidence of CD8+CD57+ cell expansion. The sample was sorted CD4+, CD8+, or CD8+CD57+ T cells (not recorded which) from PBMCs. The origin of the receptors is a human donor with aplastic anemia.

This rearrangement joins TRBV5-1 to TRBJ1-6, with a possible D match to TRBD1 (5 bases). This CDR3 has 15 residues. Trimming removed 2 bases from V and 7 bases from J, with 13 bases in between. CDR1 SGHRS and CDR2 YFSETQ come from the germline V gene. CDR3 sequence: CASSFNRDANSPLHF. The DNA for the CDR3 is TGCGCCAGCAGCTTTAACCGGGACGCCAATTCACCCCTCCACTTT.

This clonotype was observed a handful of times. This rearrangement joins TRBV10-3 to TRBJ2-3; 7 bases are a match to TRBD2. V lost 4 bases and J lost 2; bases outside the gene matches: 3. The CDR3 length is 14 residues. Germline lookup yields CDR1 ENHRY and CDR2 SYGVKD. The CDR3 sequence is CAISGSGITDTQYF. The CDR3 nucleotides read TGTGCCATCAGTGGCAGCGGGATCACAGATACGCAGTATTTT.

This clonotype was counted a few times. The rearrangement links TRBV7-9 to TRBJ1-1, with D possibly being TRBD1 (5 bases). The germline V gene encodes CDR1 SEHNR and CDR2 FQNEAQ (reference sequence). The CDR3 contains 12 residues. V lost 4 bases, J lost 5 bases, and 8 bases lay in between. The CDR3 sequence: CASSSAGTEAFF. DNA for the CDR3: TGTGCCAGCAGCTCCGCAGGGACTGAAGCTTTCTTT.

This clonotype has a count of ten or more. The chain links TRBV25-1 to TRBJ2-3, with a tentative D call TRBD2 (6 bases). The CDR3 loop spans 12 amino acids. Trimming took 9 bases from V and 5 from J, leaving 12 bases between them. The germline V gene has CDR1 MGHDK and CDR2 SYGVNS. In nucleotides, the CDR3 is TGTGCCAGTCGGAGGGCCGGAGATACGCAGTATTTT. Its translation is CASRRAGDTQYF.

The chain recombines TRBV11-3 with TRBJ2-7; D unclear. The CDR3 sequence is 16 residues long. V was shortened by 4 bases and J by 2 bases, with 18 bases between the two germline ends. Germline CDR1 reads SGHNT; CDR2 reads YENEEA. The chain's CDR3 is CASSSPNVAQAYEQYF. The CDR3 nucleotides read TGTGCCAGCAGCTCGCCCAATGTAGCACAAGCCTACGAGCAGTACTTC.

CDR3 in amino acids: CASSDSPNSPLHF. Here the CDR3 DNA reads TGTGCCAGTAGTGACAGTCCTAATTCACCCCTCCACTTT. The chain combines TRBV19 with TRBJ1-6; D possibly corresponds to TRBD1 (5 bases). V was pared by 5 bases and J by 6 bases, with 8 bases between. CDR3 length: 13 amino acids. The V gene's germline CDR1 is LNHDA and CDR2 SQIVND (reference sequence).

The V and J genes are TRBV6-2 or TRBV6-3 and TRBJ2-5; 10 bases are a match to TRBD1. The CDR3 loop spans 16 amino acids. The V gene's germline CDR1 is MNHEY and CDR2 SVGEGT. V shed 5 bases and J 3 bases; nucleotides not matched to a gene: 9. CDR3 protein: CASSGGQGVREETQYF. The CDR3, as DNA: TGTGCCAGCAGTGGCGGACAGGGGGTGAGGGAAGAGACCCAGTACTTC.

The chain uses TRBV25-1 and TRBJ2-7; TRBD2 matches 8 bases. The CDR3 runs 16 residues. Germline assignment: CDR1 MGHDK and CDR2 SYGVNS. V was clipped by 5 bases and J by 3 bases; unmatched bases: 12. CDR3 sequence reads: CASSLASSGVFYEQYF. The CDR3 DNA reads TGTGCCAGCAGTTTGGCGAGTAGCGGGGTTTTCTACGAGCAGTACTTC.

V and J are TRBV15 and TRBJ1-2, with no clear D. V was clipped by 0 bases and J by 5 bases, with 7 bases between them. The CDR3 sequence is 13 residues long. Germline V gene lookup returns CDR1 LNHNV and CDR2 YYDKDF (reference sequence). CDR3 region: CATSRDSDYGYTF. In DNA, the CDR3 is TGTGCCACCAGCAGAGATTCGGATTATGGCTACACCTTC.

The table lists this clonotype with a count of one. The rearrangement joins TRBV29-1 to TRBJ2-7, with a weak D call TRBD1 (5 bases). The CDR3 is made up of 12 amino acids. V was pared by 7 bases and J by 1 base, with 11 bases between. The germline V gene has CDR1 SQVTM and CDR2 ANQGSEA. In nucleotides, the CDR3 is TGCAGCGCAAAGACAGAATCCTACGAGCAGTACTTC. Its protein is CSAKTESYEQYF.

The chain couples TRBV2 to TRBJ1-1; no clear D. The germline CDR1 and CDR2 sequences are SNHLY and FYNNEI. CDR3 length equals 12 residues. The V end was cut by 8 bases, the J end by 6 bases, with 13 bases between. CDR3 amino acids: CASRPDGAEAFF. The CDR3 DNA is TGTGCCAGCCGCCCTGATGGGGCTGAAGCTTTCTTT.

The chain carries TRBV7-6 and TRBJ2-5; possibly TRBD1 for D (7 bases). The V gene's germline CDR1 is SGHVS and CDR2 FNYEAQ. The CDR3 sequence is 15 residues long. Trimming shortened V by 3 bases and J by 5 bases, and 16 bases separated the two germline ends. Here the CDR3 reads CASSLASGGRETQYF. In nucleotides, the CDR3 is TGTGCCAGCAGCTTGGCCTCAGGGGGGCGGGAGACCCAGTACTTC. The whole variable domain, filled in from reference TRBV7-6 and TRBJ2-5, reads GAGVSQSPRYKVTKRGQDVALRCDPISGHVSLYWYRQALGQGPEFLTYFNYEAQQDKSGLPNDRFSAERPEGSISTLTIQRTEQRDSAMYRCASSLASGGRETQYFGPGTRLLVL.

The genes are TRBV20-1 and TRBJ1-1; maybe TRBD1 (6 bases). Germline V gene lookup returns CDR1 DFQATT and CDR2 SNEGSKA (reference sequence). Trimming took 5 bases from V and 3 from J, leaving 13 bases between them. The CDR3 loop spans 13 amino acids. This CDR3 is CSARQDEYTEAFF. The CDR3, as DNA: TGCAGTGCTCGACAGGACGAGTACACTGAAGCTTTCTTT.

The CDR3: CASSISGGLGTQYF. The CDR3 DNA reads as TGTGCCAGTAGTATATCGGGGGGGTTGGGGACCCAGTACTTC. The chain couples TRBV19 to TRBJ2-5; 8 nucleotides match TRBD2. Germline lookup yields CDR1 LNHDA and CDR2 SQIVND (reference sequence). This CDR3 contains 14 residues. With 2 bases clipped from V and 7 bases from J, the junction kept 6 bases outside the gene matches.

CDR3 nucleotides: TGCAGCGCCCGCTGGGGGTCCTACAATGAGCAGTTCTTC. Protein sequence: CSARWGSYNEQFF. The genes are TRBV29-1 and TRBJ2-1; D tentatively reads TRBD1 or TRBD2 (5 bases each). This CDR3 comprises 13 residues. The V and J ends lost 7 bases and 1 base respectively, with 11 bases between them. Germline V gene lookup returns CDR1 SQVTM and CDR2 ANQGSEA.

The V call is TRBV5-4, the J call TRBJ2-1; no clear D. The CDR3 extends over 15 amino acids. V was trimmed by 3 bases and J by 0 bases, leaving 10 bases between them. Germline CDR1 SGHNT, CDR2 YYREEE (reference sequence). The CDR3 DNA is TGTGCCAGCAGCTACAGCCGGAGCTCCTACAATGAGCAGTTCTTC. Amino acid sequence: CASSYSRSSYNEQFF. Drawing the rest from reference TRBV5-4 and TRBJ2-1, the complete variable domain is ETGVTQSPTHLIKTRGQQVTLRCSSQSGHNTVSWYQQALGQGPQFIFQYYREEENGRGNFPPRFSGLQFPNYSSELNVNALELDDSALYLCASSYSRSSYNEQFFGPGTRLTVL.

CDR3 sequence reads: CASSSGSFVEQFF. CDR3 nucleotide sequence: TGTGCCAGCAGCTCTGGGTCCTTCGTTGAGCAGTTCTTC. This chain joins TRBV7-3 and TRBJ2-1; no clear D gene. The CDR3 is 13 amino acids. Trimming removed 4 bases from V and 9 bases from J, with 13 bases in between. Germline V gene sequence: CDR1 SGHTA, CDR2 FQGTGA.

The rearrangement links TRBV7-3 to TRBJ2-1; D unclear. The CDR3 length is 16 residues. V dropped 8 bases and J dropped 8 bases, with 25 bases sitting between them. Germline assignment: CDR1 SGHTA and CDR2 FQGTGA. This CDR3 reads CASSPLWGITRYEQFF. The DNA of the CDR3 is TGTGCCAGCTCCCCATTATGGGGAATCACGAGGTATGAGCAGTTCTTC.

The gene calls are TRBV9 and TRBJ1-1; D gene unclear. Germline values: CDR1 SGDLS, CDR2 YYNGEE. V was trimmed by 2 bases and J by 2 bases, leaving 25 bases between them. The CDR3 runs to 19 residues. CDR3: CASSVRREGPLSLNTEAFF. The CDR3 DNA reads TGTGCCAGCAGCGTGAGGCGTGAGGGTCCTCTTAGTTTAAACACTGAAGCTTTCTTT.

The rearrangement links TRBV10-1 to TRBJ1-1; a possible D gene is TRBD1 (5 bases). The ends were cut back, 7 bases at V and 7 bases at J, with 19 bases in the middle. The V gene's germline CDR1 is WNHNN and CDR2 SYGVQD (reference sequence). The CDR3 runs to 14 residues. This chain's CDR3 is CASISGTKMGEAFF. The CDR3 DNA sequence: TGCGCCAGCATCTCAGGGACTAAGATGGGTGAAGCTTTCTTT.

The chain employs TRBV13 and TRBJ2-7; 9 positions agree with TRBD1. The CDR3 is 14 amino acids. Trimming at V came to 2 bases and at J to 9 bases, leaving 8 bases not matched to a gene. Germline-derived CDR1 and CDR2 are PRHDT and FYEKMQ (reference sequence). Here the CDR3 reads CASSLQDRGYLQYF. As DNA, the CDR3 is TGTGCCAGCAGCTTACAGGACAGGGGCTATCTGCAGTACTTC.

This clonotype was seen only a few times. In DNA form, the CDR3 reads TGTGCCAGTAGTATACCCGAGGAAAATACAAGGAACACTGAAGCTTTCTTT. It encodes CASSIPEENTRNTEAFF. The chain joins TRBV19 to TRBJ1-1, with unresolved D. V gave up 2 bases and J gave up 1 base, with 17 bases separating them. The germline V gene encodes CDR1 LNHDA and CDR2 SQIVND (reference sequence). This CDR3 contains 17 residues.

This clonotype was observed a few times. V usage is TRBV12-3 or TRBV12-4 and J usage is TRBJ1-2, with a weak D call TRBD1 (5 bases). The CDR3 is 14 residues long. V gave up 11 bases and J gave up 1 base, with 17 bases separating them. The CDR3 DNA reads as TGTGCCCCAATCGAAGGGGACCATAACTATGGCTACACCTTC. Encoded protein: CAPIEGDHNYGYTF.